Listed below are T cell receptor beta chains from one sample, sequenced in a study of T cell changes during pregnancy in multiple sclerosis. Using immunoSEQ multiplex PCR, the repertoire was profiled, and TCRdb retains in-frame clones only, with some absent. The table includes just under 80,000 clones, over 80% detected once. This specimen was peripheral blood, taken in the first trimester of pregnancy. The receptors shown here come from a female donor with multiple sclerosis, enrolled in a pregnancy study. Both conserved end residues are part of each CDR3. The D gene is left open where the match is weak. Only some rows state a clone size, as once, few, many or a class for expanded clones.

TRBJ1-5	TRBD1	NA	TRBV19	CASSRTGGGQPQHF	TGTGCCAGTAGTCGGACAGGGGGCGGGCAGCCCCAGCATTTT
TRBJ2-5	TRBD1	NA	TRBV5-4	CASSPGQGRETQYF	TGTGCCAGCAGCCCCGGACAGGGAAGGGAGACCCAGTACTTC
TRBJ1-2	NA	NA	TRBV27	CASSLTGNYGYTF	TGTGCCAGCAGCCTTACAGGGAACTATGGCTACACCTTC
TRBJ2-7	TRBD1	NA	TRBV6-1	CASSEETGGSYEQYF	TGTGCCAGCAGTGAAGAAACAGGGGGCAGTTACGAGCAGTACTTC
TRBJ2-4	TRBD2	NA	TRBV5-1	CASSLGASGGALDIQYF	TGCGCCAGCAGCTTGGGGGCTAGCGGGGGGGCCTTAGACATTCAGTACTTC
TRBJ1-2	TRBD1	NA	TRBV28	CASSLVTTGGFYGYTF	TGTGCCAGCAGTTTGGTGACGACAGGGGGCTTCTATGGCTACACCTTC
TRBJ1-2	NA	few	TRBV10-3	CAISEQAGNLISNYGYTF	TGTGCCATCAGTGAGCAGGCAGGCAACCTCATATCTAACTATGGCTACACCTTC
TRBJ1-1	TRBD1	NA	TRBV4-3	CASSQDPQGARGNTEAFF	TGCGCCAGCAGCCAAGATCCCCAGGGGGCGCGAGGGAACACTGAAGCTTTCTTT
TRBJ1-2	TRBD1	NA	TRBV15	CATSKDREAYGYTF	TGTGCCACCAGCAAAGACAGGGAGGCATATGGCTACACCTTC
TRBJ1-1	NA	NA	TRBV28	CASSLGGNTEAFF	TGTGCCAGCAGTTTGGGGGGAAACACTGAAGCTTTCTTT
TRBJ1-2	NA	NA	TRBV27	CASSPGQRANYGYTF	TGTGCCAGCAGTCCAGGACAGCGCGCTAACTATGGCTACACCTTC
TRBJ2-5	NA	NA	TRBV2	CASSKTGQSETQYF	TGTGCCAGCAGTAAAACCGGACAGTCAGAGACCCAGTACTTC
TRBJ2-5	NA	NA	TRBV7-9	CASSPNRETQYF	TGTGCCAGCAGCCCCAACAGAGAGACCCAGTACTTC
TRBJ1-1	TRBD1	NA	TRBV7-8	CASSLRDRAGDTEAFF	TGTGCCAGCAGCCTCCGGGACAGGGCTGGGGACACTGAAGCTTTCTTT
TRBJ1-4	NA	NA	TRBV4-1	CASSLRTADELFF	TGCGCCAGCAGCCTCCGGACAGCCGACGAACTGTTTTTT
TRBJ1-1	TRBD1	once	TRBV18	CASSLGQGKITEAFF	TGTGCCAGCTCCTTGGGACAGGGGAAGATCACTGAAGCTTTCTTT
TRBJ2-3	NA	NA	TRBV9	CASAPTASTDTQYF	TGTGCCAGCGCGCCGACAGCGAGCACAGATACGCAGTATTTT
TRBJ1-1	NA	NA	TRBV5-4	CASSKLNTEAFF	TGTGCCAGCAGCAAGCTGAACACTGAAGCTTTCTTT
TRBJ1-1	NA	NA	TRBV28	CASSLWASGTEAFF	TGTGCCAGCAGTTTATGGGCGTCGGGCACTGAAGCTTTCTTT
TRBJ2-3	TRBD2	NA	TRBV19	CASRVRSSGSTDTQYF	TGTGCCAGTAGGGTTCGGTCTAGCGGAAGCACAGATACGCAGTATTTT
TRBJ1-1	TRBD1	NA	TRBV4-2	CASSFRTGGADTEAFF	TGTGCCAGCAGCTTTCGGACAGGGGGCGCGGACACTGAAGCTTTCTTT
TRBJ2-5	TRBD2	NA	TRBV7-6	CASTGLAGSKETQYF	TGTGCCAGCACGGGACTAGCGGGATCAAAAGAGACCCAGTACTTC
TRBJ2-3	TRBD1	once	TRBV5-4	CASSLPGQDQYF	TGTGCCAGCAGCTTACCGGGACAGGACCAGTATTTT
TRBJ2-3	NA	NA	TRBV13	CASSSRHHASTDTQYF	TGTGCCAGCAGCTCTCGACATCATGCTAGCACAGATACGCAGTATTTT
TRBJ1-5	TRBD1	NA	TRBV19	CASTGTGMRQPQHF	TGTGCCAGTACCGGGACAGGGATGCGTCAGCCCCAGCATTTT
TRBJ2-7	NA	NA	TRBV11-2	CASSLFQGTYEQYF	TGTGCCAGCAGCTTGTTTCAGGGGACCTACGAGCAGTACTTC
TRBJ2-2	NA	once	TRBV4-1	CASSQGHGEGLLTGELFF	TGCGCCAGCAGCCAAGGTCATGGAGAGGGACTCCTCACCGGGGAGCTGTTTTTT
TRBJ2-1	TRBD2	NA	TRBV7-9	CASSLTPGLAGGGYNEQFF	TGTGCCAGCAGCTTAACTCCGGGACTAGCGGGAGGAGGCTACAATGAGCAGTTCTTC
TRBJ1-6	NA	NA	TRBV7-8	CASSLDTGSAYNSPLHF	TGTGCCAGCAGCTTGGACACAGGGTCTGCCTATAATTCACCCCTCCACTTT
TRBJ2-7	TRBD1	NA	TRBV6-5	CASARTGTYEQYF	TGTGCCAGCGCCCGGACAGGGACCTACGAGCAGTACTTC
TRBJ2-7	TRBD2	NA	TRBV28	CASSSGGMIHEQYF	TGTGCCAGCAGTTCGGGGGGTATGATCCACGAGCAGTACTTC
TRBJ1-3	NA	NA	TRBV28	CASSSQVRSGNTIYF	TGTGCCAGCAGTTCCCAAGTGCGCTCTGGAAACACCATATATTTT
TRBJ1-1	NA	many	TRBV5-1	CASSQEQGRTEAFF	TGCGCCAGCAGCCAGGAGCAGGGCAGGACTGAAGCTTTCTTT
TRBJ1-2	NA	NA	TRBV10-3	CAISEDRSSNYGYTF	TGTGCCATCAGTGAGGACAGGTCCAGTAACTATGGCTACACCTTC
TRBJ2-2	NA	NA	TRBV27	CATRGTTNTGELFF	TGTGCCACAAGGGGGACCACGAACACCGGGGAGCTGTTTTTT
TRBJ1-2	NA	NA	TRBV30	CAWSAGANYGYTF	TGTGCCTGGAGTGCGGGGGCTAACTATGGCTACACCTTC
TRBJ2-1	NA	NA	TRBV5-4	CASSLWGRRNEQFF	TGTGCCAGCAGCCTTTGGGGGCGACGCAATGAGCAGTTCTTC
TRBJ2-3	NA	NA	TRBV7-9	CASSLGRYGTDTQYF	TGTGCCAGCAGCTTAGGGAGGTACGGCACAGATACGCAGTATTTT
TRBJ1-3	TRBD1	NA	TRBV7-6	CASSQTTGSSGNTIYF	TGTGCCAGCAGCCAAACGACAGGGTCCTCTGGAAACACCATATATTTT
TRBJ2-5	NA	NA	TRBV7-3	CASSGGSQETQYF	TGTGCCAGCAGCGGAGGATCCCAAGAGACCCAGTACTTC
TRBJ2-2	NA	NA	TRBV7-9	CASTVLGWQGTGELFF	TGTGCCAGCACCGTATTAGGTTGGCAGGGCACCGGGGAGCTGTTTTTT
TRBJ1-2	NA	NA	TRBV6-5	CASTQGGGPLGYTF	TGTGCCAGCACCCAAGGGGGGGGCCCTCTTGGCTACACCTTC
TRBJ2-5	NA	NA	TRBV28	CASSLGLQETQYF	TGTGCCAGCAGCTTGGGACTCCAAGAGACCCAGTACTTC
TRBJ1-2	TRBD1	NA	TRBV27	CASTLRATGVFSNYGYTF	TGTGCCAGCACTCTAAGGGCGACAGGGGTTTTTTCTAACTATGGCTACACCTTC
TRBJ2-1	NA	NA	TRBV10-2	CASSTSRGSSYNEQFF	TGCGCCAGCAGTACCTCACGGGGGAGCTCCTACAATGAGCAGTTCTTC
TRBJ2-2	NA	NA	TRBV28	CASSWVLGAPRSNTGELFF	TGTGCCAGCAGTTGGGTGTTAGGGGCACCAAGATCGAACACCGGGGAGCTGTTTTTT
TRBJ1-1	TRBD1	NA	TRBV18	CASSPTGQGSKKNTEAFF	TGTGCCAGCTCACCCACCGGACAGGGGAGTAAAAAAAACACTGAAGCTTTCTTT
TRBJ2-1	NA	NA	TRBV9	CASSPREGLYNEQFF	TGTGCCAGCAGTCCCAGGGAAGGCTTATACAATGAGCAGTTCTTC
TRBJ2-2	NA	NA	TRBV5-1	CASSLIPGVIGTGELFF	TGCGCCAGCAGCTTAATCCCAGGGGTAATAGGGACCGGGGAGCTGTTTTTT
TRBJ2-7	NA	NA	TRBV18	CASSPLTYEQYF	TGTGCCAGCTCACCCTTAACCTACGAGCAGTACTTC
TRBJ2-7	TRBD2	NA	TRBV19	CASSRTSGTYEQYF	TGTGCCAGTAGCCGGACTAGCGGGACGTACGAGCAGTACTTC
TRBJ1-1	NA	many	TRBV2	CASSARGNQRDTEAFF	TGTGCCAGCAGTGCCCGTGGCAATCAACGGGACACTGAAGCTTTCTTT
TRBJ1-6	TRBD1	NA	TRBV18	CAASDRGRSPLHF	TGTGCCGCATCGGACAGGGGTCGCTCACCCCTCCACTTT
TRBJ1-4	NA	NA	TRBV7-9	CASSPLSGTNEKLFF	TGTGCCAGCAGCCCCTTGTCAGGGACTAATGAAAAACTGTTTTTT
TRBJ1-2	NA	NA	TRBV9	CASSPRSDGYTF	TGTGCCAGCAGCCCCCGCAGCGATGGCTACACCTTC
TRBJ2-7	TRBD1	once	TRBV6-1	CASSDLGDRAPYEQYF	TGTGCCAGCAGTGATCTTGGGGACAGGGCCCCCTACGAGCAGTACTTC
TRBJ2-1	TRBD2	NA	TRBV6-4	CASSVAGGAGEQFF	TGTGCCAGCAGCGTAGCGGGAGGGGCGGGAGAGCAGTTCTTC
TRBJ2-2	NA	once	TRBV11-3	CASSLGGTGELFF	TGTGCCAGCAGCCTGGGGGGAACCGGGGAGCTGTTTTTT
TRBJ1-5	NA	few	TRBV7-2	CASSLAGRGQPQHF	TGTGCCAGCAGCTTAGCAGGGCGGGGTCAGCCCCAGCATTTT